One T cell receptor (beta chain) is described in this entry. The data derive from a study of technical replicates of blood from several donors. Sequenced by immunoSEQ multiplex PCR; TCRdb stores in-frame clones only, minus some. The sample lists roughly 100,000 clones; 96% were seen once. Trimming cost V 3 bases and J 2 bases; bases outside gene matches: 8. The CDR3 has 18 residues. CDR1 is SGDLS, CDR2 YYNGEE, per germline. The source material was T cells isolated from PBMCs. The rearrangement uses TRBV9 and TRBJ2-1; 13 bases line up with TRBD2. The source of this sequence is a human donor in good health. The CDR3 region has the DNA TGTGCCAGCAGCGCGACTAGCGGGGGGACCGGCCCCTACAATGAGCAGTTCTTC. Translated: CASSATSGGTGPYNEQFF.